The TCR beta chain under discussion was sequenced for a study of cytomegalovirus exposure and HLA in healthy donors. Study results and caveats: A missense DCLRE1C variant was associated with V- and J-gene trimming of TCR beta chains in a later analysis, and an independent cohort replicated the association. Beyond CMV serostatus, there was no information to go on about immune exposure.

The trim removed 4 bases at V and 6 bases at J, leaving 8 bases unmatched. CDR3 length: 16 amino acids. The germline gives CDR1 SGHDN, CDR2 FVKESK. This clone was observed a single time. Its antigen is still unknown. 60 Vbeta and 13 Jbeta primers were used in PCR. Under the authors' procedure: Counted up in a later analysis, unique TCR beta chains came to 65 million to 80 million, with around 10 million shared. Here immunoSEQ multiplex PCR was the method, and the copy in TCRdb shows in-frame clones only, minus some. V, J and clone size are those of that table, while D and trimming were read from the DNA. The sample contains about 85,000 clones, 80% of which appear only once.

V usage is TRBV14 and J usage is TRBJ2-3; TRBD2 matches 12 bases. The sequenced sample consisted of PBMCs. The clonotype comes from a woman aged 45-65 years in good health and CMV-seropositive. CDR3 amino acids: CASSLYTSGGPDTQYF. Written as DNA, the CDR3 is TGTGCCAGCAGCCTTTACACTAGCGGGGGGCCGGATACGCAGTATTTT.